Reported below is one T cell receptor (beta chain). Its specificity is not known. Trimming pared 4 bases from V and 10 bases from J, leaving 18 bases between. This CDR3 has 14 residues. Germline V CDR1 and CDR2: SGHRS, YFSETQ. Sample-barcoded 5' priming and a J-beta primer mix drove a second PCR of about 6 to 11 cycles. The yield of each sample was at least 3 million CDR3-containing paired-end reads. One entry per CDR3 protein results from TCRdb running MiXCR on the 5' RACE reads. This sample has fewer than 1,000,000 distinct CDR3 sequences, with around 43% found just once. These data belong to a study of blood T cells in healthy people across ages. Approximately 10 milliliters of peripheral blood were drawn from each donor into EDTA-treated tubes. Isolation yielded PBMCs, at least 7 million per sample, in every case. The study, taken as a whole, reports: Naive CD4+ cell counts and diversity both ran higher in long-lived than in aged donors.

The sample taken for sequencing was blood. The genes are TRBV5-1 and TRBJ2-1; TRBD2 is a possible D gene (5 bases). The TCR was taken from a man between 60 and 70 years old in good health. The CDR3 DNA follows: TGCGCCAGCAGCCGTCTGACTAACACCTACGAGCAGTTCTTC. Protein: CASSRLTNTYEQFF.